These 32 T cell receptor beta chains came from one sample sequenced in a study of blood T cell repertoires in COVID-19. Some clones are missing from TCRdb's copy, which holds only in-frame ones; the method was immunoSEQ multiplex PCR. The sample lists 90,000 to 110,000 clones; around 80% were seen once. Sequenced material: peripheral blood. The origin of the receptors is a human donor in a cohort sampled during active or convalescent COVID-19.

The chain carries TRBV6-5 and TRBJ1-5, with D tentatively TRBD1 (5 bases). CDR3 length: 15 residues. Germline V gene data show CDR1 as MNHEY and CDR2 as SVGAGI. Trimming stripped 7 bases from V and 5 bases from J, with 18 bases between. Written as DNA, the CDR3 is TGTGCCAGCACCCCTCCAGGGCGCGGGGATCAGCCCCAGCATTTT. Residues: CASTPPGRGDQPQHF.

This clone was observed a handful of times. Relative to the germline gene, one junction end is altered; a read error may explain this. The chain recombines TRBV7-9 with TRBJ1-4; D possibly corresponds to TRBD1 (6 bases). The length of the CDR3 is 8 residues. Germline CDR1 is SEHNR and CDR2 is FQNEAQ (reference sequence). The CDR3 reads CASQGSPF. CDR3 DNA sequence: TGTGCCAGCCAGGGGAGCCCTTTT.

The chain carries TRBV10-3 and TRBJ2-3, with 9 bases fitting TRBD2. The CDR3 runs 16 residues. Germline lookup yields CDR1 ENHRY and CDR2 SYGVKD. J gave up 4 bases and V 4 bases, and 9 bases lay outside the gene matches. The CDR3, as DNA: TGTGCCATCAGTGCTGGGACTAGCTTGGTTCCAGATACGCAGTATTTT. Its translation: CAISAGTSLVPDTQYF.

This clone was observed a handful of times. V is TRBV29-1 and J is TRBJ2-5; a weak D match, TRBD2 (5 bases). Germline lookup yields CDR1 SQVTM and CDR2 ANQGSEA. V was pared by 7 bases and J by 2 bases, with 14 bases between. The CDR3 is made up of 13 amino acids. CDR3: CSAEDWGQETQYF. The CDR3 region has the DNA TGCAGCGCCGAGGACTGGGGACAAGAGACCCAGTACTTC.

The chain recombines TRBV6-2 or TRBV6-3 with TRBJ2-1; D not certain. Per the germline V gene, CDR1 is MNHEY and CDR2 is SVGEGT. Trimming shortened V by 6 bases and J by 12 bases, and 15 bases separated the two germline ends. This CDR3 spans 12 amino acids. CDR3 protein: CASSLFLGTQFF. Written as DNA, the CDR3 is TGTGCCAGCAGCCTATTTCTAGGAACGCAGTTCTTC.

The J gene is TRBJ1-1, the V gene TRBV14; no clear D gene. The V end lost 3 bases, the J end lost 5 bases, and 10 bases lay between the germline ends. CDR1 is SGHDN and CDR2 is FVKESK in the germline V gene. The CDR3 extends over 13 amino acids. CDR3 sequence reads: CASSHTRETEAFF. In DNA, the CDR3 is TGTGCCAGCAGCCACACCCGGGAAACTGAAGCTTTCTTT.

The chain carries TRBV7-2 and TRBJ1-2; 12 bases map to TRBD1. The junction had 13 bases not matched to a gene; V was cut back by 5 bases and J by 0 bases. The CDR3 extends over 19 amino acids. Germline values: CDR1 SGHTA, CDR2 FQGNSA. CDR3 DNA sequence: TGTGCCAGCAGCCGGAAATCGGGACAGGGGGCGCGAGCTAACTATGGCTACACCTTC. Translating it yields CASSRKSGQGARANYGYTF.

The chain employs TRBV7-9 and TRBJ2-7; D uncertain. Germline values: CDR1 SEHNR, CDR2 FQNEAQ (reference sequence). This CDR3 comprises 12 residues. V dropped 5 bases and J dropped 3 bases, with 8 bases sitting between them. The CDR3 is CASSLGYYEQYF. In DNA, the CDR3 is TGTGCCAGCAGCCTCGGGTACTACGAGCAGTACTTC.

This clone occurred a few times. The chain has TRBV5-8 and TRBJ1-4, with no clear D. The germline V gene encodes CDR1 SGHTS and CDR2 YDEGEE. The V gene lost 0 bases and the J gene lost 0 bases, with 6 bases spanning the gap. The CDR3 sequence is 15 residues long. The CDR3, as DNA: TGTGCCAGCAGCTTGGTTGGAGCAACTAATGAAAAACTGTTTTTT. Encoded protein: CASSLVGATNEKLFF.

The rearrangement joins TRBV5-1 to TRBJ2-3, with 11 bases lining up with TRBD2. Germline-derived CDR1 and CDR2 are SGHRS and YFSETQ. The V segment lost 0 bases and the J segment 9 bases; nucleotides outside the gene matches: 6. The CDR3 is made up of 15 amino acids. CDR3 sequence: CASSLVASGGKTQYF. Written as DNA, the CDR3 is TGCGCCAGCAGCTTGGTGGCTAGCGGGGGGAAAACGCAGTATTTT.

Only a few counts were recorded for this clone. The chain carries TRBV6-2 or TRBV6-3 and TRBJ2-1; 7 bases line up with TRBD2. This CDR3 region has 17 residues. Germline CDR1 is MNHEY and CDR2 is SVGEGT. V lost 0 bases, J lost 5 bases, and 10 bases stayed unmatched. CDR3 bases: TGTGCCAGCAGTTACTCGAGGCTAGCGGACCCAAACAATGAGCAGTTCTTC. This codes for CASSYSRLADPNNEQFF.

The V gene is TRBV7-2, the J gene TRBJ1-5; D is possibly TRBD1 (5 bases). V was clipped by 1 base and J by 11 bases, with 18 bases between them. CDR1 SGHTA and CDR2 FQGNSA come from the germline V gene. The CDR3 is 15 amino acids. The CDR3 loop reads CASSLVGRGREAQHF. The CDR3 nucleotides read TGTGCCAGCAGCTTAGTGGGGCGGGGCAGGGAGGCCCAGCATTTT.

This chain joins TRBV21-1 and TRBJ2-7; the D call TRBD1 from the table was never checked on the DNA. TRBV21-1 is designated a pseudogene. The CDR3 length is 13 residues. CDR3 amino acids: CASKGTGSYEQYF. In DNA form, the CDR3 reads TGTGCCAGCAAGGGGACAGGGTCCTACGAGCAGTACTTC.

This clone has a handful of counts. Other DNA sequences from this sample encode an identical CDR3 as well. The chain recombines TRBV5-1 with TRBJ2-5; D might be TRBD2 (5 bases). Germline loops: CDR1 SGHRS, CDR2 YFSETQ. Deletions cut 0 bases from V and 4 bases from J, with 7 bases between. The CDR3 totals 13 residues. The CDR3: CASSLGAGETQYF. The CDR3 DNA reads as TGCGCCAGCAGCTTGGGCGCGGGAGAGACCCAGTACTTC.

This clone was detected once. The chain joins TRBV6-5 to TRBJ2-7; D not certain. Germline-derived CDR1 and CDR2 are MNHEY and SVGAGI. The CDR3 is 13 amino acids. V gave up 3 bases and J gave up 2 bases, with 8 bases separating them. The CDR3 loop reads CASSYGITYEQYF. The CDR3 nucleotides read TGTGCCAGCAGTTATGGCATAACCTACGAGCAGTACTTC.

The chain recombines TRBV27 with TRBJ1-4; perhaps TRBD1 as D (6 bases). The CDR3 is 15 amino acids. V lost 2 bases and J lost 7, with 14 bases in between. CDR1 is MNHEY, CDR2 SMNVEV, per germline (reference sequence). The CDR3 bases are TGTGCCAGCAGTTTACGGGGGGCGCGGAGTGAAAAACTGTTTTTT. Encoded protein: CASSLRGARSEKLFF.

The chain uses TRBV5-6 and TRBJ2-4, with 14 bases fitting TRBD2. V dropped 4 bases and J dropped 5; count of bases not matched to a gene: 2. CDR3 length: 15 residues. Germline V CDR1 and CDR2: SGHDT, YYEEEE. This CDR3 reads CASSAGLAGENIQYF. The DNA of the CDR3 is TGTGCCAGCAGCGCGGGACTAGCGGGAGAAAACATTCAGTACTTC. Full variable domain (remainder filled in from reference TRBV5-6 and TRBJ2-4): DAGVTQSPTHLIKTRGQQVTLRCSPKSGHDTVSWYQQALGQGPQFIFQYYEEEERQRGNFPDRFSGHQFPNYSSELNVNALLLGDSALYLCASSAGLAGENIQYFGAGTRLSVL.

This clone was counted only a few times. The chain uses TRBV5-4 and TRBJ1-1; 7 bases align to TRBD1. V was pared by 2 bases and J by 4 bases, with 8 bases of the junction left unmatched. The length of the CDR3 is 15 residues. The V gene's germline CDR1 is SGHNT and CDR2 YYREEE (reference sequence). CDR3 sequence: CASSLTGDWGTEAFF. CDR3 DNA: TGTGCCAGCAGCTTAACAGGGGATTGGGGCACTGAAGCTTTCTTT.

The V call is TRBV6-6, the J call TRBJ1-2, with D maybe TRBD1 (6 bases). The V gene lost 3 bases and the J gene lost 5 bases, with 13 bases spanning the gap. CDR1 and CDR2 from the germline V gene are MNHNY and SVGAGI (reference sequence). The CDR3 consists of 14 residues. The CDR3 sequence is CASSYRGGAYGYTF. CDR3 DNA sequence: TGTGCCAGCAGTTATAGGGGGGGCGCTTATGGCTACACCTTC.

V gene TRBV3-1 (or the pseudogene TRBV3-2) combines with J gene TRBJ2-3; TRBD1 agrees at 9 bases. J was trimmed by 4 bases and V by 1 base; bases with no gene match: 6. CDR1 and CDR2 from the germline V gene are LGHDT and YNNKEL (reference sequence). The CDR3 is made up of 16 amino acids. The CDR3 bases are TGTGCCAGCAGCCAAGGACAGGGGGTCGTTTCAGATACGCAGTATTTT. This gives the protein CASSQGQGVVSDTQYF.

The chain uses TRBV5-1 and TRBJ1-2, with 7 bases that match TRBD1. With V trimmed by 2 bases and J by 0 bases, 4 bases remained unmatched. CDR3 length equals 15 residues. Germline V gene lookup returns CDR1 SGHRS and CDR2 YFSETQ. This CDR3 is CASSFDRAANYGYTF. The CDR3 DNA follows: TGCGCCAGCAGCTTCGACAGGGCCGCTAACTATGGCTACACCTTC.

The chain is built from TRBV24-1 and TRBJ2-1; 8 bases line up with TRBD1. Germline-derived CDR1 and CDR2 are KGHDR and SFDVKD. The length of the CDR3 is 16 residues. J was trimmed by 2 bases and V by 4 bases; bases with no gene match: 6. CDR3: CATSDTRTGPYNEQFF. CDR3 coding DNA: TGTGCCACCAGTGACACCCGGACAGGGCCCTACAATGAGCAGTTCTTC.

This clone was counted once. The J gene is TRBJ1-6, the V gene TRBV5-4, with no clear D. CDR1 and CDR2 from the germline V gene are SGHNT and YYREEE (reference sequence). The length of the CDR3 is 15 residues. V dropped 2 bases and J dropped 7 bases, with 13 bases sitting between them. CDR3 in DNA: TGTGCCAGCAGCTTACCGGGTCCTGAAAATTCACCCCTCCACTTT. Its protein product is CASSLPGPENSPLHF.

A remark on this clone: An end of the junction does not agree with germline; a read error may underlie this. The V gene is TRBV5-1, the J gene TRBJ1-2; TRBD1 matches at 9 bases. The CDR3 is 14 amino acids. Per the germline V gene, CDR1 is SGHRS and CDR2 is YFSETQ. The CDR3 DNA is TGCGCCAGCAGCTTAGTACAGGGGGCCTATGGCCACACCTTC. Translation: CASSLVQGAYGHTF.

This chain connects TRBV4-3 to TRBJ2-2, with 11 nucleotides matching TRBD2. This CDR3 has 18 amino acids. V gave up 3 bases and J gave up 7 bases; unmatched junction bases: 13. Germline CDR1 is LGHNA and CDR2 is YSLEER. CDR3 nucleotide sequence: TGCGCCAGCAGCCATGGAATTATAGCGGGAGGGAGTCTCGGGGAGCTGTTTTTT. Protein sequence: CASSHGIIAGGSLGELFF.

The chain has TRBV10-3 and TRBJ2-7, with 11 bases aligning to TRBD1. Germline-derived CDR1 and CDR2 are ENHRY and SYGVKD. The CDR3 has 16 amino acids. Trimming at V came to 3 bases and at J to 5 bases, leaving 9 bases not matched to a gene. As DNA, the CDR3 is TGTGCCATCAGTGATGCGGACAGGGGGCGATTCAACGAGCAGTACTTC. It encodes CAISDADRGRFNEQYF.

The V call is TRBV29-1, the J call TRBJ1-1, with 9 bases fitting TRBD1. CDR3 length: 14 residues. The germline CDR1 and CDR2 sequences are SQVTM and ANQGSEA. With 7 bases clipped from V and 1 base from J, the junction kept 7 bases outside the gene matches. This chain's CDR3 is CSALQGAANTEAFF. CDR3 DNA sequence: TGCAGCGCATTACAGGGGGCGGCGAACACTGAAGCTTTCTTT.

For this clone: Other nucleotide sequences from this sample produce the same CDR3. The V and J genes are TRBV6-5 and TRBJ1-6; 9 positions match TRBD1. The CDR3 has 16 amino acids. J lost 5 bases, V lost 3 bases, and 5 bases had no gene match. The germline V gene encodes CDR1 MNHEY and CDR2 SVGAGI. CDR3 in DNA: TGTGCCAGCAGTTATCGGACAGGGGTCGATAATTCACCCCTCCACTTT. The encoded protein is CASSYRTGVDNSPLHF.

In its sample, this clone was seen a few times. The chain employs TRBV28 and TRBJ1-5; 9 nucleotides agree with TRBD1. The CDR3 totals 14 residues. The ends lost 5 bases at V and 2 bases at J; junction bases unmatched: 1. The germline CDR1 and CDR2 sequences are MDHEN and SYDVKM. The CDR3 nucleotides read TGTGCCAGCAGTGGACAGGGGCGCAATCAGCCCCAGCATTTT. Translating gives CASSGQGRNQPQHF.

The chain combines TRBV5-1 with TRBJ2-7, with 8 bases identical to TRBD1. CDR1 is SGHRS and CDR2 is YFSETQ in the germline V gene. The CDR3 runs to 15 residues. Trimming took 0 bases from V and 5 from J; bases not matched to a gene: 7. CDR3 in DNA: TGCGCCAGCAGCTTGGAAGGGGCAGGGGGCAACGAGCAGTACTTC. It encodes CASSLEGAGGNEQYF.

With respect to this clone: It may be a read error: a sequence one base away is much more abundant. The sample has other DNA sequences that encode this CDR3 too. CDR3 in DNA: TGTGCCAGCAGCGGACAGGGCGCCTACGAGCAGTACTTC. Its protein is CASSGQGAYEQYF. The J gene is TRBJ2-7, the V gene TRBV9, with 7 positions matching TRBD1. J lost 2 bases, V lost 3 bases, and 2 bases had no gene match. The germline gives CDR1 SGDLS, CDR2 YYNGEE. The CDR3 extends over 13 amino acids.

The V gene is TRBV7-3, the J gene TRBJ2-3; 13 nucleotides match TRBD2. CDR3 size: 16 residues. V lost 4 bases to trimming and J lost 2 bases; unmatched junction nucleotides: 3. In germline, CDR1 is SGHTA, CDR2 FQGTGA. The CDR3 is CASSSGLAGSTDTQYF. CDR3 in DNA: TGTGCCAGCAGCTCGGGACTAGCGGGGTCCACAGATACGCAGTATTTT.